This is a list of T cell receptor beta chains from one sample in a study of T-cell memory formation after mild COVID-19. TCRdb itself ran the 5' RACE reads through MiXCR, one entry per CDR3 protein. Here the sample spans about 180,000 distinct CDR3 sequences, roughly 17% being singletons. Sample: PBMCs or a T cell subset sorted from them (not recorded which). The receptor source for this set is an adult woman who had mild COVID-19 (a few samples of this study predate the infection). Cell type and time point are not known. Each CDR3 is given with its conserved first and last residue.

v_call cdr3_length cdr3_aa
TRBV3-1 17 CASSQVSGGSFNYEQYF
TRBV6-5 13 CASRNRLANEQFF
TRBV20-1 15 CSARVSGRGSYEQYF
TRBV29-1 10 CSVCSTEAFF
TRBV24-1 13 CATGDRTQETQYF
TRBV15 14 CATSRDRSIYEQYF
TRBV14 17 CASSQDPLAPSTDTQYF
TRBV30 14 CAWSAGGSYNEQFF
TRBV24-1 15 CATSDDRGRTDTQYF
TRBV2 11 CASTKQETQYF
TRBV18 15 CASSPPGTGYNEQYF
TRBV15 15 CATSTRTGTQETQYF
TRBV7-9 15 CASSLTGGQGYGYTF
TRBV5-6 15 CASSLDGRDNSPLHF
TRBV29-1 14 CSVSTGRDNSPLHF
TRBV12-3/TRBV12-4 14 CASSFGFYNSPLHF
TRBV20-1 12 CSATRGGYGYTF
TRBV30 14 CAWSVRQGWNIQYF
TRBV11-2 15 CASSLSDAGGYEQYF
TRBV24-1 14 CATSGTGRTDTQYF
TRBV20-1 13 CSAKGQGNYGYTF
TRBV4-2 17 CASFGTSGRSPHNEQFF
TRBV7-2 12 CASTDPVFDYTF
TRBV6-4 15 CASSDSHAGTDTQYF
TRBV6-4 13 CASNLPGSGELFF
TRBV5-6 14 CASSPDRGGNIQYF
TRBV5-1 15 CASSGGQIRTDTQYF
TRBV12-3/TRBV12-4 13 CASSLHSKETQYF
TRBV27 14 CASSPRGPWETQYF
TRBV12-3/TRBV12-4 15 CASSLDRGANTEAFF
TRBV5-5 18 CASSLLSGWGSGANVLTF
TRBV12-3/TRBV12-4 15 CASSRPGLASDTQYF
TRBV6-6 12 CASSRSGDEQYF
TRBV24-1 15 CATSAQDRGTDTQYF
TRBV20-1 12 CSARASNYGYTF
TRBV14 24 CASSQGSSAQPDPHWLASTDTQYF
TRBV7-3 15 CASSLTPGMNTEAFF